Below, 10 T cell receptor beta chains from the same sample are listed, as sequenced in a study of T cells after yellow fever vaccination. In TCRdb, the 5' RACE reads were re-called with MiXCR into one record per CDR3 protein. This table has fewer than 150,000 distinct CDR3 sequences, more than 6% appearing once. Sequences were derived from CD4+ T cells sorted from PBMCs, sampled 5 days after the yellow fever booster vaccination. All receptors derive from a man aged 30 to 39 who received the YFV17D yellow fever vaccine.

This clonotype was detected ten times or more. This chain joins TRBV29-1 and TRBJ1-1, with 7 bases identical to TRBD1. This CDR3 spans 15 amino acids. V shed 1 base, J shed 1 base, and the junction held 6 bases outside the gene matches. CDR1 and CDR2 from the germline V gene are SQVTM and ANQGSEA. CDR3 residues: CSVEVAGTENTEAFF. CDR3 in DNA: TGCAGCGTTGAAGTCGCCGGGACAGAGAACACTGAAGCTTTCTTT.

This clonotype was picked up a small number of times. The genes are TRBV7-2 and TRBJ2-7; D could derive from TRBD1 or TRBD2 (5 bases each). Per germline, CDR1 SGHTA and CDR2 FQGNSA. CDR3 length equals 15 residues. V was clipped by 2 bases and J by 3 bases, with 14 bases between them. CDR3 nucleotide sequence: TGTGCCAGCAGCTTATCCCCGGGACCAAACTACGAGCAGTACTTC. This encodes CASSLSPGPNYEQYF.

This clonotype has a count of ten or more. This chain uses TRBV20-1 with TRBJ2-3; D could derive from TRBD1 or TRBD2 (6 bases each). CDR3 length: 14 amino acids. CDR1 is DFQATT, CDR2 SNEGSKA, per germline (reference sequence). Between the trimmed V and J ends, which lost 5 bases and 6 bases, there was a span of 18 bases. CDR3 loop: CSAWGAGSSDTQYF. For the CDR3, the DNA is TGCAGTGCTTGGGGGGCGGGATCGTCGGATACGCAGTATTTT.

This clonotype was seen at least ten times. The chain uses TRBV9 and TRBJ2-5; D remains unclear. Trimming pared 0 bases from V and 3 bases from J, leaving 15 bases between. Germline V gives CDR1 SGDLS, CDR2 YYNGEE. The CDR3 is 16 amino acids. This CDR3 reads CASSVGPRWVKETQYF. Here the CDR3 DNA reads TGTGCCAGCAGCGTAGGACCCCGTTGGGTAAAAGAGACCCAGTACTTC.

This clonotype was counted at least ten times. The rearrangement uses TRBV5-1 and TRBJ2-6; TRBD1 or TRBD2 may be the D gene (6 bases each). This CDR3 spans 14 amino acids. The ends were cut back, 9 bases at V and 2 bases at J, with 12 bases in the middle. CDR1 and CDR2 from the germline V gene are SGHRS and YFSETQ. CDR3 sequence (DNA): TGCGCCACCGCTAGGGGGGCTGGGGCCAACGTCCTGACTTTC. This sequence encodes CATARGAGANVLTF.

As concerns this clonotype: Given a much more abundant clone one base away, this may be a read error. As the CDR3 is not closed by the conserved phenylalanine or tryptophan, this likely results from a read error. V gene TRBV27 combines with J gene TRBJ2-1; 13 bases fit TRBD2. V shed 9 bases and J 8 bases; nucleotides not matched to a gene: 13. Looked up from germline, CDR1 is MNHEY and CDR2 is SMNVEV (reference sequence). This CDR3 contains 16 residues. CDR3 region: CARRGLAGVLTYEQFC. DNA for the CDR3: TGTGCCAGGAGAGGACTAGCGGGAGTCTTAACCTATGAGCAGTTCTGC.

The sample holds a few counts of this clonotype. The chain employs TRBV12-3 or TRBV12-4 and TRBJ1-4; D is unresolved. The length of the CDR3 is 15 residues. Trimming stripped 5 bases from V and 0 bases from J, with 10 bases between. This chain's CDR3 is CASSPSVATNEKLFF. DNA for the CDR3: TGTGCCAGCAGTCCCTCGGTGGCAACTAATGAAAAACTGTTTTTT.

The table lists this clonotype with many counts. This rearrangement joins TRBV4-2 to TRBJ2-2; D is unclear. The CDR3 length is 14 residues. Germline V gene data show CDR1 as LGHNA and CDR2 as YNFKEQ. V lost 1 base, J lost 7 bases, and 10 bases lay in between. Written as DNA, the CDR3 is TGTGCCAGCAGCCAAGGTGGTAGAGGCGGGGAGCTGTTTTTT. This translates into CASSQGGRGGELFF.

This clonotype was counted many times. V gene TRBV7-2 combines with J gene TRBJ1-6, with D possibly matching TRBD1 (6 bases). Germline V gene lookup returns CDR1 SGHTA and CDR2 FQGNSA. The V and J ends lost 7 bases and 8 bases respectively, with 15 bases between them. There are 14 residues in the CDR3. CDR3 in amino acids: CASTQPGGHSPLHF. The CDR3 coding sequence is TGTGCCAGCACACAGCCGGGGGGCCATTCACCCCTCCACTTT.

This clonotype was seen a handful of times. The chain links TRBV6-2 or TRBV6-3 to TRBJ2-6; D is unclear. Trimming cost V 6 bases and J 2 bases, with 14 bases left between them. The CDR3 runs to 16 residues. Germline values: CDR1 MNHEY, CDR2 SVGEGT. The CDR3 DNA follows: TGTGCCAGCAGGCCGTCCCCTAGGACTGGGGCCAACGTCCTGACTTTC. This translates into CASRPSPRTGANVLTF.